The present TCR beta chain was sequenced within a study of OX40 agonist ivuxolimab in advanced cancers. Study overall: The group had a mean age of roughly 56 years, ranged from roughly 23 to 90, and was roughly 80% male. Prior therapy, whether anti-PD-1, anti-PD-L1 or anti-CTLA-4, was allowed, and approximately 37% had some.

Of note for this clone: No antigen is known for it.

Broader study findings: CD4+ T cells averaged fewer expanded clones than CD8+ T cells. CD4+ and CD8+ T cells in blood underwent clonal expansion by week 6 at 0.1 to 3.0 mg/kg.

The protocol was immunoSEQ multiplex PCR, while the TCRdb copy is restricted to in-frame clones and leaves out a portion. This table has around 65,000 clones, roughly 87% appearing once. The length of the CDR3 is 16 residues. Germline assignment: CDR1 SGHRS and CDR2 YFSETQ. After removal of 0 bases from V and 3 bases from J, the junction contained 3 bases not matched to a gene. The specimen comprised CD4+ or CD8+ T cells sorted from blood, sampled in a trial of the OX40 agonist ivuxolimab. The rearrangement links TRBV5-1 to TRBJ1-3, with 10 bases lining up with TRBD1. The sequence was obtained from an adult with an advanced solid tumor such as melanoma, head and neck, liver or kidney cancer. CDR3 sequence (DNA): TGCGCCAGCAGCTTGGGGACAGGGGGGCGTGGAAACACCATATATTTT. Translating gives CASSLGTGGRGNTIYF.